Here is one T cell receptor beta chain with its context. Its antigen is unknown. There were TCR beta CDR3 regions amplified from RNA transcripts. HTBI primers were the set used in a first-round RT-PCR of the TCR CDR3. In TCRdb, the multiplex PCR reads were re-called with MiXCR into one record per CDR3 protein. The profile shows a few hundred thousand distinct CDR3 sequences, around 14% of them singletons. V was pared by 3 bases and J by 6 bases, with 13 bases of the junction left unmatched. The germline CDR1 and CDR2 sequences are MDHEN and SYDVKM. The CDR3 has 16 amino acids. These data belong to a study of T cells in Graves' hyperthyroidism and ophthalmopathy. Overall study findings and caveats: Using 13 V-J features, a model discriminated ophthalmopathy from stable hyperthyroidism. Appearing also in blood were most of the thyroid clonotypes expanded above 0.001.

Patients were excluded for uncontrolled infection, other autoimmune disease, pregnancy or lactation. The source material was blood. The clonotype comes from a woman between 18 and 29 years old with Graves' hyperthyroidism. V usage is TRBV28 and J usage is TRBJ2-7, with 8 bases lining up with TRBD2. This chain's CDR3 is CASSFWLAGSEGEQYF. CDR3 bases: TGTGCCAGCAGTTTCTGGTTAGCGGGAAGTGAGGGCGAGCAGTACTTC.